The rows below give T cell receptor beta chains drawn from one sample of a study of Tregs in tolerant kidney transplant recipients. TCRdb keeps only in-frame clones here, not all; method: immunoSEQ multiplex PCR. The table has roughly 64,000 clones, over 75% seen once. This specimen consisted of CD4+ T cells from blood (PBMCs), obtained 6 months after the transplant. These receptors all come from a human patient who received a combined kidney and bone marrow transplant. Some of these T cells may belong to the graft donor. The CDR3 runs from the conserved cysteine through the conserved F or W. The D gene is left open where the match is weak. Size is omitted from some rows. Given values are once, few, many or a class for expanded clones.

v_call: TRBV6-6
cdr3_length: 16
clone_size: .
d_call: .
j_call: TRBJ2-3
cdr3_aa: CASSRPQGRDTDTQYF
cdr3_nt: TGTGCCAGCAGTCGCCCGCAGGGGAGGGACACAGATACGCAGTATTTT

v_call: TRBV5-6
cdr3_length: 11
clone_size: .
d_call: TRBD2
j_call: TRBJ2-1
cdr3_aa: CASAGGVEQFF
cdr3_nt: TGTGCCAGCGCGGGGGGGGTTGAGCAGTTCTTC

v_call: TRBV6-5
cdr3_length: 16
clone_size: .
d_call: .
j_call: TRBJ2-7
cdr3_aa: CASSYRGTGPPYEQYF
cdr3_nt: TGTGCCAGCAGTTACCGGGGAACAGGGCCCCCCTACGAGCAGTACTTC

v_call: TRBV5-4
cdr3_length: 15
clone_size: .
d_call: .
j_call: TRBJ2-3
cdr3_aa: CASSLDQRSTDTQYF
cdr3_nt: TGTGCCAGCAGCTTGGATCAGCGGAGCACAGATACGCAGTATTTT

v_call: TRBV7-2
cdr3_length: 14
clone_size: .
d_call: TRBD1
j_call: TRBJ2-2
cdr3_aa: CASSLRQGPGELFF
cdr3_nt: TGTGCCAGCAGCCTAAGACAGGGTCCCGGGGAGCTGTTTTTT

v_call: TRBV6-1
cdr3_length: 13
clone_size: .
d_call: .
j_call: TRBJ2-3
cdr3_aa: CASNFQGTDTQYF
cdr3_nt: TGTGCCAGCAATTTCCAGGGCACAGATACGCAGTATTTT

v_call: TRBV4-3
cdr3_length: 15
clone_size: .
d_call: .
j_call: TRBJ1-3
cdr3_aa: CASSQEGSPGNTIYF
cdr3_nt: TGCGCCAGCAGCCAAGAGGGGAGCCCTGGAAACACCATATATTTT

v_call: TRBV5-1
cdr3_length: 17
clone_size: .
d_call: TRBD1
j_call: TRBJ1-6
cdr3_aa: CASSLGARTGDNSPLHF
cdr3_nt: TGCGCCAGCAGCTTGGGAGCCCGGACAGGGGATAATTCACCCCTCCACTTT

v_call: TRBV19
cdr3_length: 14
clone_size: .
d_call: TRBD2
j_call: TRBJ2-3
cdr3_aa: CASSIREGTDTQYF
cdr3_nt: TGTGCCAGTAGTATCAGGGAGGGGACAGATACGCAGTATTTT

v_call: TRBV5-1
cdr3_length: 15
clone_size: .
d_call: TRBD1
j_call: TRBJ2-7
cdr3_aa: CASSAEGQGRYEQYF
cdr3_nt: TGCGCCAGCAGCGCCGAAGGACAGGGGAGGTACGAGCAGTACTTC

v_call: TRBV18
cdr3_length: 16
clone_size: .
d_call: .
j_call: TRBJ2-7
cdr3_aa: CASSPPGIAAGREQYF
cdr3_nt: TGTGCCAGCTCACCACCGGGAATAGCGGCAGGAAGGGAGCAGTACTTC

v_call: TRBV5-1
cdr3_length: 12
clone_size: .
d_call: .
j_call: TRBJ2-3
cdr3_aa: CASSLATDTQYF
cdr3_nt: TGCGCCAGCAGTTTGGCAACAGATACGCAGTATTTT

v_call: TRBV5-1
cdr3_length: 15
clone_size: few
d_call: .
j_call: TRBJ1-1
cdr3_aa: CASSSKPPGDTEAFF
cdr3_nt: TGCGCCAGCAGTTCTAAACCCCCGGGGGACACTGAAGCTTTCTTT

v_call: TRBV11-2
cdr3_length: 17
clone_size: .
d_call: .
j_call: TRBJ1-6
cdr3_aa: CASSLVGWSSYNSPLHF
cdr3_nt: TGTGCCAGCAGCTTAGTTGGCTGGAGCTCCTATAATTCACCCCTCCACTTT

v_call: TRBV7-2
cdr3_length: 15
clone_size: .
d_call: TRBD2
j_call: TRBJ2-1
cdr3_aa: CASSSTSGRVHEQFF
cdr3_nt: TGTGCCAGCAGCTCCACTAGCGGGAGAGTCCATGAGCAGTTCTTC

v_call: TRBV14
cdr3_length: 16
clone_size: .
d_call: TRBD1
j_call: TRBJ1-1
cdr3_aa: CASSQEWTGWNTEAFF
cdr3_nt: TGTGCCAGCAGCCAAGAGTGGACAGGTTGGAACACTGAAGCTTTCTTT

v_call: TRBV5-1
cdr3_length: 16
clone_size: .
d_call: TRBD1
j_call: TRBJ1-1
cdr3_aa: CASSLRQGGVGTEAFF
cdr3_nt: TGCGCCAGCAGCTTGCGACAGGGTGGAGTAGGCACTGAAGCTTTCTTT

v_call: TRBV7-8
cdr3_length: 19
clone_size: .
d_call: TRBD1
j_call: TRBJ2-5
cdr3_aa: CASSLVTGGSSELQETQYF
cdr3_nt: TGTGCCAGCAGCTTAGTAACAGGGGGCTCCTCTGAACTCCAAGAGACCCAGTACTTC

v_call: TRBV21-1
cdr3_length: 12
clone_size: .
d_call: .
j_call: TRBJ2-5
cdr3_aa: CASAGRRETQYF
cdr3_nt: TGTGCCAGTGCGGGCAGGAGAGAGACCCAGTACTTC

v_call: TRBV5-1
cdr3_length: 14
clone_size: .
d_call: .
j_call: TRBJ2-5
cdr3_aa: CASSLQGGEETQYF
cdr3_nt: TGCGCCAGCAGCTTACAGGGTGGGGAAGAGACCCAGTACTTC

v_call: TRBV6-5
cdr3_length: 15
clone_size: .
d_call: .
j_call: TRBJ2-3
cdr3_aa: CASSSVGRGTDTQYF
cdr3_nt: TGTGCCAGCAGTTCCGTGGGCCGAGGCACAGATACGCAGTATTTT

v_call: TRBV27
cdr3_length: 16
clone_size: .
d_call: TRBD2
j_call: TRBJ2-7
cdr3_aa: CASRLSGLAGGYEQYF
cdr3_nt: TGTGCCAGCAGGCTCTCGGGACTAGCGGGAGGCTACGAGCAGTACTTC

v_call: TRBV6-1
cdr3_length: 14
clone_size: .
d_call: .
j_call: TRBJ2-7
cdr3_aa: CASRETFSSYEQYF
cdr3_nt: TGTGCCAGCAGAGAGACTTTTAGCTCCTACGAGCAGTACTTC

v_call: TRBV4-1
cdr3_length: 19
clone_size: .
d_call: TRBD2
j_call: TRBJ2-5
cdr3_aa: CASSQDVRTSGSKRKTQYF
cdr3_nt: TGCGCCAGCAGCCAAGATGTCCGGACTAGCGGGAGTAAGAGAAAGACCCAGTACTTC

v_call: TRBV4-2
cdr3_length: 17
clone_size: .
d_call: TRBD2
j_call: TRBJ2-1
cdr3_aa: CASSKEKGLVMGNEQFF
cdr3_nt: TGTGCCAGCAGCAAGGAAAAGGGACTAGTAATGGGCAATGAGCAGTTCTTC

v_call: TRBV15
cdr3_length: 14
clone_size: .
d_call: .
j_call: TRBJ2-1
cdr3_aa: CATSASATRNEQFF
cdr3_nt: TGTGCCACCAGCGCCTCCGCGACTAGGAATGAGCAGTTCTTC

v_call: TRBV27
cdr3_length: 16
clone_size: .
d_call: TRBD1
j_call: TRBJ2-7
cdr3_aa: CASSPGTGRASYEQYF
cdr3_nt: TGTGCCAGCAGTCCGGGGACAGGAAGGGCCTCCTACGAGCAGTACTTC

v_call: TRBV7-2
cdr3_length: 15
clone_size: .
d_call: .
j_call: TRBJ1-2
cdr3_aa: CASSLEGHILYGYTF
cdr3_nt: TGTGCCAGCAGCTTAGAGGGACATATACTCTATGGCTACACCTTC

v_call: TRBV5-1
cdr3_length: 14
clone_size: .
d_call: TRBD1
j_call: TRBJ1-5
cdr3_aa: CASSLATGDQPQHF
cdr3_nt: TGCGCCAGCAGCTTGGCGACAGGGGATCAGCCCCAGCATTTT

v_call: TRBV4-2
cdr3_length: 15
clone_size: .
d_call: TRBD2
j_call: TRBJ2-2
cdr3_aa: CASRLAGENTGELFF
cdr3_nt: TGTGCCAGCAGGCTAGCGGGGGAGAACACCGGGGAGCTGTTTTTT

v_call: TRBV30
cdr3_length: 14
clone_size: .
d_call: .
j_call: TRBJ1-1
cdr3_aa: CAWTPRRVSAEAFF
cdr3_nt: TGTGCCTGGACCCCACGGAGGGTTTCGGCTGAAGCTTTCTTT

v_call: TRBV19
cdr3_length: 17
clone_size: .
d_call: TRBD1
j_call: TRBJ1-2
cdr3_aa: CASRPRQGRKANYGYTF
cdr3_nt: TGTGCCAGTAGACCCCGACAGGGGAGGAAAGCTAACTATGGCTACACCTTC

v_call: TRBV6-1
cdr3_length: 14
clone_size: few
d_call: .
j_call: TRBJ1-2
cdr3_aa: CASSYNSFSYGYTF
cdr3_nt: TGTGCCAGCAGTTATAACAGTTTCAGCTATGGCTACACCTTC

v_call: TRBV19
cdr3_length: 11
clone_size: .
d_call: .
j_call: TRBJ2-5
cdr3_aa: CASKGGETQYF
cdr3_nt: TGTGCCAGTAAAGGCGGAGAGACCCAGTACTTC

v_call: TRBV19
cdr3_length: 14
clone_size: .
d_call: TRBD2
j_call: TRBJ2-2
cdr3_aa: CACLGRASTGELFF
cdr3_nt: TGTGCCTGCTTAGGGAGGGCGAGCACCGGGGAGCTGTTTTTT

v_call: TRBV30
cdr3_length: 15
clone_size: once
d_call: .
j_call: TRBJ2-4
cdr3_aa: CAWSAGRSAKNIQYF
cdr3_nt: TGTGCCTGGAGTGCAGGGCGATCGGCCAAAAACATTCAGTACTTC

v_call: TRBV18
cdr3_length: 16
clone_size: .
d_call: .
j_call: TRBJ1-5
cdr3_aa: CASSLDTPWGNQPQHF
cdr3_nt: TGTGCCAGCTCACTGGACACCCCATGGGGCAATCAGCCCCAGCATTTT

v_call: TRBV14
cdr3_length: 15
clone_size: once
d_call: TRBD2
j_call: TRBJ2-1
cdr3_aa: CASSQVASGRSEQFF
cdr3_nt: TGTGCCAGCAGCCAAGTGGCTAGCGGGAGAAGTGAGCAGTTCTTC

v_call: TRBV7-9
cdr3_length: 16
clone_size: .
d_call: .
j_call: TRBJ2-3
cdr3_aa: CASSPRRSDSTDTQYF
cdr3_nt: TGTGCCAGCAGCCCTCGCCGGAGCGATAGCACAGATACGCAGTATTTT

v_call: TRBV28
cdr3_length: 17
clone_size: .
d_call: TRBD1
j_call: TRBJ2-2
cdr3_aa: CASSLYSSGQGSGELFF
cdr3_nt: TGTGCCAGCAGTTTATATAGTTCTGGACAGGGTTCCGGGGAGCTGTTTTTT

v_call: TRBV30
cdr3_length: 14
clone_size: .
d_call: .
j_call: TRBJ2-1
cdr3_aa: CAWSIGVAYNEQFF
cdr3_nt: TGTGCCTGGAGTATAGGAGTTGCCTACAATGAGCAGTTCTTC

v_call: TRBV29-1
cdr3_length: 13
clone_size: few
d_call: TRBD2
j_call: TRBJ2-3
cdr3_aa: CSDVIAGGYTQYF
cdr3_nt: TGCAGCGACGTCATAGCGGGAGGTTATACGCAGTATTTT

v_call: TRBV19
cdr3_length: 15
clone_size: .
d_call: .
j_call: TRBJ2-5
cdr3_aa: CASSVSGLPQETQYF
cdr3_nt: TGTGCCAGTAGTGTCAGCGGCCTACCTCAAGAGACCCAGTACTTC

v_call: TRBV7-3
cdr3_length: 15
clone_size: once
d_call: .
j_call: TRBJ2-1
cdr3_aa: CASSLSTTPYNEQFF
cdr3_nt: TGTGCCAGCAGCTTAAGCACCACTCCCTACAATGAGCAGTTCTTC

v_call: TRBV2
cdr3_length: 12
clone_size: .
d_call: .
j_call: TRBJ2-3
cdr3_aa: CASSERGNTQYF
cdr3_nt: TGTGCCAGCAGTGAAAGAGGGAATACGCAGTATTTT

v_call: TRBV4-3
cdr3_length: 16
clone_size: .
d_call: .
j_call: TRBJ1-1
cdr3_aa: CASSQGGLRSNTEAFF
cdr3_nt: TGCGCCAGCAGCCAAGGAGGGTTACGATCAAACACTGAAGCTTTCTTT